This T cell receptor beta chain derives from a study of blood T cell repertoires in COVID-19. Background on the study: COVID-19 samples collected from the United States, Italy and Spain covered acute and convalescent phases. PBMCs, B-cell-depleted T cells, or T cells provided the cDNA or gDNA that made up the material.

Authors' methods: Amplifying reference gene primers gave estimates of nucleated cell counts. Profiling relied on immunoSEQ multiplex PCR, and the TCRdb table lists in-frame clones only, not all of them. V and J calls and clone size are as listed in that table; D and trimming were resolved from the DNA. Among about 3,700 clones, approximately 80% were seen once, and the ten largest hold 40% to 55%. This CDR3 has 14 amino acids. Trimming at V came to 6 bases and at J to 6 bases, leaving 9 bases not matched to a gene. Germline lookup yields CDR1 SGHAT and CDR2 FQNNGV. Sequenced material: peripheral blood. The receptor was derived from a human donor in a cohort sampled during active COVID-19. This chain uses TRBV11-2 with TRBJ2-7; TRBD1 matches at 9 bases. The CDR3 nucleotides are TGTGCCAGCAGTCGGACAGGGGTAGGGAGCGAGCAGTACTTC. This codes for CASSRTGVGSEQYF. Full variable domain (outside the CDR3, taken from reference TRBV11-2 and TRBJ2-7): EAGVAQSPRYKIIEKRQSVAFWCNPISGHATLYWYQQILGQGPKLLIQFQNNGVVDDSQLPKDRFSAERLKGVDSTLKIQPAKLEDSAVYLCASSRTGVGSEQYFGPGTRLTVT.